This TCR beta chain was identified in a study of STAT5B mutations in CD4+ large granular lymphocyte leukemia. Sequencing used immunoSEQ multiplex PCR; TCRdb keeps in-frame clones, though not all of them. This sample has tens of thousands of clones, with roughly 80% found just once. The receptor's source is a human donor in good health. The sequenced material came from CD4+ T cells from blood buffy coats.

The DNA of the CDR3 is TGTGCCAGTAGTGTGCAAGCCGGGACAGGAAGAAACACCATATATTTT. Protein: CASSVQAGTGRNTIYF. The chain combines TRBV19 with TRBJ1-3; 8 positions match TRBD1. The CDR3 has 16 amino acids. The junction had 11 bases not matched to a gene; V was cut back by 5 bases and J by 5 bases. The V gene's germline CDR1 is LNHDA and CDR2 SQIVND (reference sequence).